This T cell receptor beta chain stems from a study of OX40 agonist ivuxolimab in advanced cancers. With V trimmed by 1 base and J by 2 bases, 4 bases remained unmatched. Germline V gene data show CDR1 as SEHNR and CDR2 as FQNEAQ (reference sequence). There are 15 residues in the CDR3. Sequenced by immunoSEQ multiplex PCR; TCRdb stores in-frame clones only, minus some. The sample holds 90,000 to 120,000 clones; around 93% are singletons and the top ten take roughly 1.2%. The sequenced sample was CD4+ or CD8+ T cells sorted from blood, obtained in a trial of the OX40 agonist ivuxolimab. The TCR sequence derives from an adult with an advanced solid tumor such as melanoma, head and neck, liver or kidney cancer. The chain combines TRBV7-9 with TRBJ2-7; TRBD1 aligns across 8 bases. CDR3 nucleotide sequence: TGTGCCAGCAGCTTAGGGGCAGGGGGCGCCTACGAGCAGTACTTC. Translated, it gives CASSLGAGGAYEQYF.